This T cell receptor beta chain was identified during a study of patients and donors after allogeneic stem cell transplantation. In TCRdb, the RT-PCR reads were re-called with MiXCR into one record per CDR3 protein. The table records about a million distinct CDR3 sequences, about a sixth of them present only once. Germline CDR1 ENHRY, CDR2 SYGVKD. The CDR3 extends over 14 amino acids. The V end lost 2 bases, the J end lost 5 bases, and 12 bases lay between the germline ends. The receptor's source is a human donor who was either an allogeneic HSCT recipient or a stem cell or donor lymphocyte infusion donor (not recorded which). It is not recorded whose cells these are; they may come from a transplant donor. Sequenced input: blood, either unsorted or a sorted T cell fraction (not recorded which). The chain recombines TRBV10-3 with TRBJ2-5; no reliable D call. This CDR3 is CAISERRVSETQYF. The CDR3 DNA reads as TGTGCCATCAGTGAGCGAAGAGTTTCTGAGACCCAGTACTTC.